This T cell receptor beta chain appears in the sequencing data of a study of blood T cell repertoires in COVID-19. Study context: The United States, Italy and Spain provided the acute and convalescent COVID-19 samples. T cells, B-cell-depleted T cells, or PBMCs supplied cDNA or gDNA.

V trimming: 3 bases; J trimming: 3 bases; junction bases outside the gene matches: 8. The germline gives CDR1 SGDLS, CDR2 YYNGEE. The CDR3 runs to 15 residues. In the original workflow: Reference gene primers were amplified, and this amplification served to estimate nucleated cell counts. Sequencing used immunoSEQ multiplex PCR; TCRdb keeps in-frame clones, though not all of them. V and J calls and clone size are those listed in that table; D and trimming were worked out from the DNA. This sample carries more than 150,000 clones, around four fifths of them seen once, and the ten largest clones take roughly an eighth.

The sequenced sample consisted of peripheral blood. The chain couples TRBV9 to TRBJ2-7; 8 bases are shared with TRBD2. This clonotype was obtained from a man aged 25-40 years with active or convalescent COVID-19. The CDR3 reads CASSAAAGARYEQYF. The CDR3 DNA sequence: TGTGCCAGCAGCGCGGCAGCGGGGGCCCGCTACGAGCAGTACTTC.